This TCR beta chain was documented in a study of shared clonotypes between healthy human individuals. In the study overall: Per donor, CD8 memory used one plate, CD8 naive used two, CD4 memory used three and CD4 naive used three.

TCRdb's copy holds only in-frame clones and misses some; the assay was immunoSEQ multiplex PCR. The data hold over a million clones, with roughly 70% observed a single time. A word on this clone: Its matching antigen is unknown.

Study-level points and caveats: Naive CD4 clonotypes overlapped across a handful of donors at around 5%.

The receptor was isolated from a young man in good health. The sample was memory CD4+ T cells sorted from blood. This sample's subset: CD45RA-negative fraction.

The CDR3 sequence: CASSPRLGLSYEQYF. CDR3 nucleotides: TGTGCCAGCAGCCCTCGATTAGGCCTGTCCTACGAGCAGTACTTC. This chain links TRBV14 with TRBJ2-7, with D unresolved. Germline V gene data show CDR1 as SGHDN and CDR2 as FVKESK. The ends were cut back, 4 bases at V and 1 base at J, with 14 bases in the middle. The CDR3 length is 15 residues.